One and the same sample provided the 27 T cell receptor beta chains below, sequenced in a study of T cells after yellow fever vaccination. Via MiXCR, TCRdb re-called the 5' RACE reads, giving one row per CDR3 protein. The sample consists of roughly 400,000 distinct CDR3 sequences, roughly a sixth of them appearing once. The sample was PBMCs, taken before the yellow fever booster vaccination. The receptors were sampled from a man between 18 and 29 years old who received the YFV17D yellow fever vaccine.

The chain uses TRBV11-2 and TRBJ1-2; D might be TRBD1 (5 bases). Germline CDR1 reads SGHAT; CDR2 reads FQNNGV. Trimming took off 1 base at V and 5 bases at J, with 11 bases between the two ends. The CDR3 extends over 14 amino acids. CDR3 loop: CASSLVGRGYGYTF. The CDR3 region has the DNA TGTGCCAGCAGCTTAGTCGGACGGGGGTATGGCTACACCTTC.

V usage is TRBV6-2 or TRBV6-3 and J usage is TRBJ2-1; the D call may be TRBD1 or TRBD2 (5 bases each). The germline V and J ends were trimmed by 7 bases and 5 bases, with 15 bases remaining between them. CDR3 length: 14 residues. Germline V gives CDR1 MNHEY, CDR2 SVGEGT. The CDR3 here is CASITIGTHNEQFF. The DNA of the CDR3 is TGTGCCAGCATTACCATCGGGACCCACAATGAGCAGTTCTTC.

This clonotype has more than one count but fewer than ten. This rearrangement joins TRBV20-1 to TRBJ2-3, with a weak D call TRBD2 (5 bases). Trimming pared 5 bases from V and 0 bases from J, leaving 15 bases between. CDR1 and CDR2 from the germline V gene are DFQATT and SNEGSKA (reference sequence). The CDR3 consists of 15 residues. The CDR3 protein is CSAPLAGRSTDTQYF. The DNA for the CDR3 is TGCAGTGCTCCTCTCGCGGGCCGTAGCACAGATACGCAGTATTTT.

The V gene is TRBV7-9, the J gene TRBJ2-6; tentatively, D is TRBD2 (6 bases). This CDR3 has 16 amino acids. Germline assignment: CDR1 SEHNR and CDR2 FQNEAQ (reference sequence). The germline V and J ends were trimmed by 0 bases and 2 bases, with 8 bases remaining between them. CDR3 in amino acids: CASSLATGAGANVLTF. In DNA form, the CDR3 reads TGTGCCAGCAGCTTAGCTACGGGGGCTGGGGCCAACGTCCTGACTTTC. The entire variable domain, with the rest obtained from reference TRBV7-9 and TRBJ2-6, is as follows: DTGVSQNPRHKITKRGQNVTFRCDPISEHNRLYWYRQTLGQGPEFLTYFQNEAQLEKSRLLSDRFSAERPKGSFSTLEIQRTEQGDSAMYLCASSLATGAGANVLTFGAGSRLTVL.

This clonotype has only a few counts. The chain carries TRBV5-1 and TRBJ1-4; D ambiguous. The CDR3 has 14 residues. Germline V gene sequence: CDR1 SGHRS, CDR2 YFSETQ. V lost 5 bases to trimming and J lost 0 bases, with 8 bases between them. The CDR3 is CASRSAATNEKLFF. CDR3 bases: TGCGCCAGCAGATCAGCTGCAACTAATGAAAAACTGTTTTTT.

In its sample, this clonotype was seen a few times. The chain employs TRBV12-3 or TRBV12-4 and TRBJ2-5; D is undetermined. The CDR3 is made up of 14 amino acids. Trimming removed 3 bases at V and 5 bases at J, with 13 bases between. The CDR3 DNA sequence: TGTGCCAGCAGTTTTAGCTTGAGGCGTGAGACCCAGTACTTC. Its translation is CASSFSLRRETQYF.

This clonotype was counted ten times or more. The gene calls are TRBV12-3 or TRBV12-4 and TRBJ2-7, with D possibly matching TRBD1 (6 bases). This CDR3 contains 12 residues. The ends were cut back, 5 bases at V and 8 bases at J, with 13 bases in the middle. CDR3 protein: CASSPAGVQQYF. Written as DNA, the CDR3 is TGTGCCAGCAGTCCAGCAGGGGTCCAGCAGTACTTC.

This chain connects TRBV20-1 to TRBJ2-2; D is unresolved. The CDR3 is made up of 13 amino acids. Trimming cost V 0 bases and J 3 bases, with 5 bases left between them. CDR1 is DFQATT and CDR2 is SNEGSKA in the germline V gene (reference sequence). The CDR3 spells CSARDPYTGELFF. The CDR3 DNA reads as TGCAGTGCTAGAGATCCCTACACCGGGGAGCTGTTTTTT.

This clonotype occurred a few times. The V and J genes are TRBV6-5 and TRBJ2-1; 7 positions agree with TRBD2. Germline CDR1 reads MNHEY; CDR2 reads SVGAGI. Unmatched junction bases numbered 7, after V lost 6 bases and J lost 5 bases. CDR3 length: 14 amino acids. The CDR3 coding sequence is TGTGCCAGCAGGCACGGGGGGACCAACAATGAGCAGTTCTTC. Amino acid sequence: CASRHGGTNNEQFF.

This clonotype was seen a few times. The CDR3 loop is CASSLSPSPVADTQYF. The CDR3 DNA sequence: TGTGCCAGCAGTTTGTCACCCTCTCCTGTGGCAGATACGCAGTATTTT. The rearrangement links TRBV6-5 to TRBJ2-3; D is undetermined. Trimming removed 4 bases at V and 4 bases at J, with 18 bases between. This CDR3 region has 16 residues. Germline lookup yields CDR1 MNHEY and CDR2 SVGAGI.

This clonotype was observed many times. The chain has TRBV19 and TRBJ2-3, with 10 bases matching TRBD2. The length of the CDR3 is 16 residues. V shed 3 bases and J 1 base; nucleotides not matched to a gene: 4. Germline values: CDR1 LNHDA, CDR2 SQIVND (reference sequence). The CDR3 coding sequence is TGTGCCAGTAGTATTGCCGGGACTAGCGGCACAGATACGCAGTATTTT. It is translated as CASSIAGTSGTDTQYF.

The table lists this clonotype with a few counts. This sequence joins TRBV20-1 and TRBJ2-7, with D possibly matching TRBD1 (5 bases). Germline CDR1 is DFQATT and CDR2 is SNEGSKA (reference sequence). Trimming removed 0 bases from V and 3 bases from J, with 9 bases in between. The CDR3 loop spans 13 amino acids. The CDR3 DNA sequence: TGCAGTGCTAGAGATCTCAGGGTCTACGAGCAGTACTTC. Amino acids: CSARDLRVYEQYF.

In its sample, this clonotype was seen a few times. This sequence joins TRBV6-5 and TRBJ2-5; 8 nucleotides align to TRBD1. Germline loops: CDR1 MNHEY, CDR2 SVGAGI. The V and J ends lost 5 bases and 4 bases, in that order; junction bases with no gene match: 3. CDR3 length equals 13 residues. CDR3 coding DNA: TGTGCCAGCAGTAGGGGACAGGCAGAGACCCAGTACTTC. This codes for CASSRGQAETQYF.

There are a few counts of this clonotype. The chain carries TRBV12-3 or TRBV12-4 and TRBJ1-3, with D unclear. The length of the CDR3 is 13 residues. V shed 7 bases and J shed 1 base, with 8 bases lying between them. CDR3 sequence: CASTRASGNTIYF. Here the CDR3 DNA reads TGTGCCAGCACCAGAGCTTCTGGAAACACCATATATTTT.

The chain links TRBV28 to TRBJ2-3, with TRBD1 identical over 8 bases. The V segment lost 10 bases and the J segment 5 bases; nucleotides outside the gene matches: 14. Germline assignment: CDR1 MDHEN and CDR2 SYDVKM. This CDR3 is built from 15 residues. CDR3 sequence: CATLTGQGPGDTQYF. The CDR3 DNA sequence: TGTGCCACCTTGACCGGACAGGGCCCAGGAGATACGCAGTATTTT.

V gene TRBV20-1 combines with J gene TRBJ1-2; D might be TRBD1 (5 bases). Trimming stripped 4 bases from V and 8 bases from J, with 14 bases between. The germline CDR1 and CDR2 sequences are DFQATT and SNEGSKA (reference sequence). This CDR3 contains 12 residues. CDR3: CSAIRAPLGYTF. In DNA form, the CDR3 reads TGCAGTGCTATCAGGGCCCCCCTAGGCTACACCTTC.

The rearrangement uses TRBV20-1 and TRBJ1-3; possibly TRBD1 for D (6 bases). V was shortened by 4 bases and J by 7 bases, with 17 bases between the two germline ends. The CDR3 is 14 residues long. Germline CDR1 is DFQATT and CDR2 is SNEGSKA (reference sequence). CDR3 protein: CSAISPDSGNTIYF. The CDR3 DNA reads TGCAGTGCTATTAGCCCGGACAGTGGGAACACCATATATTTT.

This chain connects TRBV6-6 to TRBJ2-7; 14 positions agree with TRBD2. CDR1 is MNHNY, CDR2 SVGAGI, per germline (reference sequence). V dropped 7 bases and J dropped 4; count of bases not matched to a gene: 9. The length of the CDR3 is 16 residues. Written as DNA, the CDR3 is TGTGCCAGCACGACTAGCGGGGGGGCTTCGTTTTACGAGCAGTACTTC. It codes for CASTTSGGASFYEQYF.

This chain connects TRBV11-2 to TRBJ2-7; D call uncertain. The CDR3 has 14 residues. Germline V lookup: CDR1 SGHAT, CDR2 FQNNGV. Trimming shortened V by 3 bases and J by 2 bases, and 11 bases separated the two germline ends. The CDR3 sequence is CASSLEITAYEQYF. The CDR3 DNA reads as TGTGCCAGCAGCTTGGAAATAACGGCCTACGAGCAGTACTTC.

The genes are TRBV27 and TRBJ1-2; the D gene is possibly TRBD1 (5 bases). The CDR3 runs to 14 residues. The V gene lost 4 bases and the J gene lost 2 bases, with 11 bases spanning the gap. Germline CDR1 MNHEY, CDR2 SMNVEV (reference sequence). CDR3 sequence (DNA): TGTGCCAGCAGTTACCGGGGGTGGAACTATGGCTACACCTTC. It translates to CASSYRGWNYGYTF.

The rearrangement uses TRBV5-1 and TRBJ1-1, with D hard to call. Germline-derived CDR1 and CDR2 are SGHRS and YFSETQ. V shed 0 bases and J shed 8 bases, with 14 bases lying between them. This CDR3 spans 14 amino acids. CDR3 nucleotides: TGCGCCAGCAGCTTGGAAGGACTTCTGGGGGAAGCTTTCTTT. It encodes CASSLEGLLGEAFF. The full variable domain, rest sourced from reference TRBV5-1 and TRBJ1-1, is KAGVTQTPRYLIKTRGQQVTLSCSPISGHRSVSWYQQTPGQGLQFLFEYFSETQRNKGNFPGRFSGRQFSNSRSEMNVSTLELGDSALYLCASSLEGLLGEAFFGQGTRLTVV.

This clonotype has only a few counts. V and J are TRBV9 and TRBJ2-7; D possibly corresponds to TRBD1 (6 bases). CDR3 length equals 14 residues. Germline V lookup: CDR1 SGDLS, CDR2 YYNGEE. V lost 3 bases to trimming and J lost 0 bases, with 10 bases between them. The CDR3 loop is CASSAGTSSYEQYF. The CDR3 DNA sequence: TGTGCCAGCAGCGCCGGGACAAGCTCCTACGAGCAGTACTTC.

In its sample, this clonotype was seen a few times. The rearrangement uses TRBV7-9 and TRBJ2-3, with TRBD2 identical over 7 bases. Germline CDR1 SEHNR, CDR2 FQNEAQ (reference sequence). V shed 3 bases, J shed 5 bases, and the junction held 5 bases outside the gene matches. The CDR3 runs 14 residues. The CDR3 protein is CASSFGTTGDTQYF. The CDR3 nucleotides read TGTGCCAGCAGCTTTGGGACTACCGGAGATACGCAGTATTTT.

The genes are TRBV20-1 and TRBJ1-1; D is undetermined. V was clipped by 4 bases and J by 1 base, with 13 bases between them. The CDR3 has 14 amino acids. The germline gives CDR1 DFQATT, CDR2 SNEGSKA (reference sequence). CDR3 region: CSAKEDGGNTEAFF. CDR3 nucleotide sequence: TGCAGTGCTAAAGAGGACGGAGGGAACACTGAAGCTTTCTTT.

The chain combines TRBV20-1 with TRBJ1-2; no clear D gene. The germline V gene has CDR1 DFQATT and CDR2 SNEGSKA (reference sequence). The CDR3 extends over 12 amino acids. Deletions cut 8 bases from V and 8 bases from J, with 18 bases between. CDR3 sequence (DNA): TGCAGTCCTCCTCAGGCGTCCTGGGGCTACACCTTC. Translation gives CSPPQASWGYTF.

J is TRBJ1-5 and V is TRBV9; D ambiguous. The CDR3 contains 13 residues. From germline, CDR1 is SGDLS and CDR2 YYNGEE. V lost 0 bases to trimming and J lost 12 bases, with 13 bases between them. This chain's CDR3 is CASSVAPAGDQHF. CDR3 nucleotides: TGTGCCAGCAGCGTAGCTCCGGCGGGTGACCAGCATTTT. The full variable domain, in which reference TRBV9 and TRBJ1-5 provide the parts outside the CDR3, is DSGVTQTPKHLITATGQRVTLRCSPRSGDLSVYWYQQSLDQGLQFLIQYYNGEERAKGNILERFSAQQFPDLHSELNLSSLELGDSALYFCASSVAPAGDQHFGDGTRLSIL.

This clonotype has a handful of counts. This sequence joins TRBV27 and TRBJ2-3; 9 nucleotides agree with TRBD2. V trimming: 4 bases; J trimming: 3 bases; junction bases outside the gene matches: 5. The CDR3 covers 15 residues. The germline V gene has CDR1 MNHEY and CDR2 SMNVEV (reference sequence). CDR3: CASSWAGGWTDTQYF. DNA for the CDR3: TGTGCCAGCAGTTGGGCGGGGGGGTGGACAGATACGCAGTATTTT.